Listed below are T cell receptor beta chains from one sample, sequenced in a study of blood T cell repertoires in COVID-19. The table came from immunoSEQ multiplex PCR; TCRdb's copy has only in-frame clones and leaves some out. The repertoire holds 380,000 or so clones, roughly nine tenths seen once, with 0.95% to 1.5% in the top ten. Sequences were obtained from peripheral blood. All receptors come from a man aged 35 to 55 with acute or convalescent COVID-19. The CDR3 runs from the conserved cysteine through the conserved F or W. The order of the fields is D gene, J gene, clone size, V gene, CDR3 protein, CDR3 DNA. The D gene is left open where the match is weak. A clone size is listed for some rows: how often the clone was seen (once, few, many), or a class if it is expanded.

d_call: TRBD2; j_call: TRBJ2-1; clone_size: NA; v_call: TRBV24-1; cdr3_aa: CATSASSGLSSYNEQFF; cdr3_nt: TGTGCCACCAGTGCCTCTAGCGGTCTGAGCTCCTACAATGAGCAGTTCTTC
d_call: NA; j_call: TRBJ1-2; clone_size: NA; v_call: TRBV7-9; cdr3_aa: CASSPGDGYTF; cdr3_nt: TGTGCCAGCAGCCCAGGGGATGGCTACACCTTC
d_call: NA; j_call: TRBJ1-6; clone_size: NA; v_call: TRBV9; cdr3_aa: CASSARQPYSPLHF; cdr3_nt: TGTGCCAGCAGCGCTCGACAGCCCTATTCACCCCTCCACTTT
d_call: NA; j_call: TRBJ1-4; clone_size: NA; v_call: TRBV19; cdr3_aa: CASSKAATNEKLFF; cdr3_nt: TGTGCCAGTAGTAAAGCTGCAACTAATGAAAAACTGTTTTTT
d_call: NA; j_call: TRBJ1-2; clone_size: NA; v_call: TRBV4-1; cdr3_aa: CASSLNTGREYGYTF; cdr3_nt: TGCGCCAGCAGCCTTAATACAGGGAGGGAGTATGGCTACACCTTC
d_call: TRBD2; j_call: TRBJ2-3; clone_size: NA; v_call: TRBV11-2; cdr3_aa: CASSSSGTSGGGADTQYF; cdr3_nt: TGTGCCAGCAGCTCATCCGGGACTAGCGGGGGAGGGGCAGATACGCAGTATTTT
d_call: TRBD1; j_call: TRBJ1-2; clone_size: NA; v_call: TRBV7-2; cdr3_aa: CASSRDREVSYGYTF; cdr3_nt: TGTGCCAGCAGCCGGGACAGGGAAGTGAGCTATGGCTACACCTTC
d_call: TRBD1; j_call: TRBJ1-2; clone_size: few; v_call: TRBV2; cdr3_aa: CASRERQGRYIRGYGYTF; cdr3_nt: TGTGCCAGCAGGGAGAGACAGGGCAGGTACATCCGGGGCTATGGCTACACCTTC
d_call: NA; j_call: TRBJ2-7; clone_size: NA; v_call: TRBV7-8; cdr3_aa: CASSLGPPGQAYEQYF; cdr3_nt: TGTGCCAGCAGCTTAGGGCCCCCGGGACAAGCCTACGAGCAGTACTTC
d_call: TRBD1; j_call: TRBJ2-1; clone_size: NA; v_call: TRBV12-5; cdr3_aa: CASGRDSRFIEQFF; cdr3_nt: TGTGCTAGTGGCCGGGACAGCCGATTTATTGAGCAGTTCTTC
d_call: TRBD1; j_call: TRBJ1-1; clone_size: NA; v_call: TRBV19; cdr3_aa: CASSIDREARNTEAFF; cdr3_nt: TGTGCCAGTAGTATCGACAGGGAGGCGAGGAACACTGAAGCTTTCTTT
d_call: NA; j_call: TRBJ2-3; clone_size: NA; v_call: TRBV4-3; cdr3_aa: CASSQDLGYGGADDTQYF; cdr3_nt: TGCGCCAGCAGCCAAGATTTAGGCTACGGCGGGGCAGACGATACGCAGTATTTT
d_call: NA; j_call: TRBJ1-2; clone_size: NA; v_call: TRBV7-2; cdr3_aa: CASSLAPGRLYGYTF; cdr3_nt: TGTGCCAGCAGCTTAGCCCCCGGCAGACTCTATGGCTACACCTTC
d_call: NA; j_call: TRBJ1-4; clone_size: NA; v_call: TRBV9; cdr3_aa: CASSYSAGGVNEKLFF; cdr3_nt: TGTGCCAGCAGCTACAGTGCCGGGGGGGTTAATGAAAAACTGTTTTTT
d_call: NA; j_call: TRBJ2-1; clone_size: NA; v_call: TRBV9; cdr3_aa: CASSPRFSSFGQFF; cdr3_nt: TGTGCCAGCAGCCCCCGGTTCTCAAGCTTTGGGCAGTTCTTC
d_call: TRBD1; j_call: TRBJ2-1; clone_size: NA; v_call: TRBV7-9; cdr3_aa: CASSHPDRSYNEQFF; cdr3_nt: TGTGCCAGCAGCCACCCGGACAGGTCCTACAATGAGCAGTTCTTC
d_call: TRBD2; j_call: TRBJ2-1; clone_size: once; v_call: TRBV5-1; cdr3_aa: CASTLAGDYYNEQFF; cdr3_nt: TGCGCCAGCACCCTAGCGGGAGATTACTACAATGAGCAGTTCTTC
d_call: NA; j_call: TRBJ2-7; clone_size: NA; v_call: TRBV7-5; cdr3_aa: CARSFFKKQGLAGGPRDEQYF; cdr3_nt: TGTGCCAGAAGCTTTTTTAAAAAACAGGGACTAGCGGGAGGGCCTAGGGACGAGCAGTACTTC
d_call: NA; j_call: TRBJ2-7; clone_size: NA; v_call: TRBV30; cdr3_aa: CAWSVGSAEVTYEQYF; cdr3_nt: TGTGCCTGGAGTGTAGGTTCGGCTGAGGTGACCTACGAGCAGTACTTC
d_call: NA; j_call: TRBJ2-7; clone_size: NA; v_call: TRBV10-3; cdr3_aa: CAISGGGSYAYEQYF; cdr3_nt: TGTGCCATCAGCGGTGGCGGATCGTATGCCTACGAGCAGTACTTC
d_call: TRBD1; j_call: TRBJ1-1; clone_size: NA; v_call: TRBV5-1; cdr3_aa: CASSLVGGQRNTEAFF; cdr3_nt: TGCGCCAGCAGCTTGGTGGGGGGACAGCGAAACACTGAAGCTTTCTTT
d_call: NA; j_call: TRBJ2-7; clone_size: once; v_call: TRBV11-2; cdr3_aa: CASSLVSGLYEQYF; cdr3_nt: TGTGCCAGCAGCTTAGTCAGCGGGTTATACGAGCAGTACTTC
d_call: NA; j_call: TRBJ1-2; clone_size: NA; v_call: TRBV6-5; cdr3_aa: CASNPSDYGYTF; cdr3_nt: TGTGCCAGCAATCCGAGTGACTATGGCTACACCTTC
d_call: TRBD2; j_call: TRBJ2-7; clone_size: once; v_call: TRBV4-2; cdr3_aa: CASSQAPSGRSEQYF; cdr3_nt: TGTGCCAGCAGCCAAGCTCCTAGCGGGAGGAGCGAGCAGTACTTC
d_call: NA; j_call: TRBJ2-3; clone_size: NA; v_call: TRBV5-4; cdr3_aa: CASNLQGTDTQYF; cdr3_nt: TGTGCCAGCAACCTACAGGGCACAGATACGCAGTATTTT
d_call: NA; j_call: TRBJ1-1; clone_size: NA; v_call: TRBV25-1; cdr3_aa: CASYPMEGAEAFF; cdr3_nt: TGTGCCAGCTACCCAATGGAGGGTGCTGAAGCTTTCTTT
d_call: NA; j_call: TRBJ1-2; clone_size: NA; v_call: TRBV2; cdr3_aa: CASSALGGTNYGYTF; cdr3_nt: TGTGCCAGCAGTGCTCTCGGGGGAACTAACTATGGCTACACCTTC
d_call: NA; j_call: TRBJ2-5; clone_size: once; v_call: TRBV7-2; cdr3_aa: CASSLQGRGETQYF; cdr3_nt: TGTGCCAGCAGCTTACAGGGTAGGGGGGAGACCCAGTACTTC
d_call: NA; j_call: TRBJ2-1; clone_size: NA; v_call: TRBV5-1; cdr3_aa: CASKVASSYNEQFF; cdr3_nt: TGCGCCAGCAAGGTAGCGAGCTCCTACAATGAGCAGTTCTTC
d_call: NA; j_call: TRBJ2-5; clone_size: NA; v_call: TRBV3-1/TRBV3-2; cdr3_aa: CASSQEFRRTTKETQYF; cdr3_nt: TGTGCCAGCAGCCAAGAATTTCGTCGGACAACTAAAGAGACCCAGTACTTC
d_call: TRBD2; j_call: TRBJ2-1; clone_size: NA; v_call: TRBV11-3; cdr3_aa: CASSLGLAGGDEQFF; cdr3_nt: TGTGCCAGCAGCTTAGGCCTAGCGGGTGGTGATGAGCAGTTCTTC
d_call: NA; j_call: TRBJ1-2; clone_size: NA; v_call: TRBV10-3; cdr3_aa: CAISESRVQGGYGYTF; cdr3_nt: TGTGCCATCAGTGAGTCGCGGGTACAGGGAGGGTATGGCTACACCTTC
d_call: TRBD1; j_call: TRBJ1-1; clone_size: NA; v_call: TRBV7-2; cdr3_aa: CASSPLTGAQHPNTEAFF; cdr3_nt: TGTGCCAGCAGCCCGTTGACAGGGGCCCAACACCCTAACACTGAAGCTTTCTTT
d_call: NA; j_call: TRBJ1-1; clone_size: NA; v_call: TRBV11-3; cdr3_aa: CASSQGRNTEAFF; cdr3_nt: TGTGCCAGCAGCCAGGGTCGGAACACTGAAGCTTTCTTT
d_call: NA; j_call: TRBJ1-1; clone_size: NA; v_call: TRBV28; cdr3_aa: CASSSVTMNTEAFF; cdr3_nt: TGTGCCAGCAGCTCAGTTACCATGAACACTGAAGCTTTCTTT
d_call: TRBD1; j_call: TRBJ2-1; clone_size: NA; v_call: TRBV18; cdr3_aa: CASLKDRGNEQFF; cdr3_nt: TGTGCCAGCTTAAAGGACAGGGGCAATGAGCAGTTCTTC
d_call: NA; j_call: TRBJ2-7; clone_size: NA; v_call: TRBV2; cdr3_aa: CASSAQNEQYF; cdr3_nt: TGTGCCAGCTCTGCCCAGAACGAGCAGTACTTC
d_call: NA; j_call: TRBJ1-1; clone_size: once; v_call: TRBV5-1; cdr3_aa: CASSPSHNTEAFF; cdr3_nt: TGCGCCAGCAGCCCCTCACATAACACTGAAGCTTTCTTT
d_call: TRBD1; j_call: TRBJ1-1; clone_size: NA; v_call: TRBV6-5; cdr3_aa: CASSYGQGGTEAFF; cdr3_nt: TGTGCCAGCAGTTACGGACAGGGGGGCACTGAAGCTTTCTTT
d_call: NA; j_call: TRBJ1-4; clone_size: NA; v_call: TRBV28; cdr3_aa: CASTPPGVLSNEKLFF; cdr3_nt: TGTGCCAGCACCCCCCCAGGGGTCCTGTCTAATGAAAAACTGTTTTTT
d_call: TRBD1; j_call: TRBJ1-1; clone_size: once; v_call: TRBV5-1; cdr3_aa: CASSVPGQGRTEAFF; cdr3_nt: TGCGCCAGCAGCGTTCCGGGACAGGGAAGAACTGAAGCTTTCTTT
d_call: NA; j_call: TRBJ2-7; clone_size: NA; v_call: TRBV5-5; cdr3_aa: CASSRAGKLYEQYF; cdr3_nt: TGTGCCAGCAGCAGAGCCGGGAAGCTCTACGAGCAGTACTTC
d_call: NA; j_call: TRBJ1-1; clone_size: NA; v_call: TRBV5-4; cdr3_aa: CASSLNRGSKGTEAFF; cdr3_nt: TGTGCCAGCAGCTTGAATAGGGGTTCTAAGGGTACTGAAGCTTTCTTT
d_call: NA; j_call: TRBJ1-5; clone_size: NA; v_call: TRBV5-6; cdr3_aa: CASSFSMSGVPQPQHF; cdr3_nt: TGTGCCAGCAGCTTTTCTATGTCAGGGGTCCCTCAGCCCCAGCATTTT
d_call: NA; j_call: TRBJ1-6; clone_size: NA; v_call: TRBV3-1/TRBV3-2; cdr3_aa: CASSQTRLMAPSPLHF; cdr3_nt: TGTGCCAGCAGCCAAACCCGCCTCATGGCCCCTTCACCCCTCCACTTT